One sample yielded the 12 T cell receptor beta chains listed below, sequenced in a study of T cells in women clearing cervical HPV infection (dated by TCRdb to 2016 to 2019). The method behind the library was the immunoSEQ multiplex PCR assay. Here the immuneACCESS table is served through TCRdb, limited to in-frame sequences with V and J called. Missing clones are a known gap in these copies; in checked studies unresolved V genes cover under half, and the rest lacks a known reason. The sample table gives 15,000 to 20,000 clones. 13% to 15% of the sample is in the top ten clones. What was sequenced was blood buffy coat. The source is a woman between 18 and 69 years old with a cervical HPV16 infection that either progressed to CIN3+ or cleared (not recorded which).

About this clone itself: The read ends 3 residues early relative to the CDR3; the germline J gene fills the gap. The chain uses TRBV6-2 or TRBV6-3 and TRBJ2-1; TRBD1 is a possible D gene (5 bases). Per the germline V gene, CDR1 is MNHEY and CDR2 is SVGEGT. This CDR3 is built from 12 residues. V dropped 9 bases and J dropped 7 bases, with 13 bases sitting between them. CDR3 sequence reads: CASGKGWNEQFF. Partial CDR3 DNA: TGTGCCAGTGGGAAGGGGTGGAATGAG.

With regard to this clone: Sequencing ends 3 residues short of the CDR3 end; the germline J gene provides the rest. The chain joins TRBV5-5 to TRBJ2-3; tentatively, D is TRBD1 (8 bases). CDR1 is SGHKS and CDR2 is YYEKEE in the germline V gene (reference sequence). The CDR3 sequence is 14 residues long. Trimming took off 4 bases at V and 8 bases at J, with 17 bases between the two ends. CDR3 protein: CASSPRQGRATQYF. The part of the CDR3 DNA that was read is TGTGCCAGCAGCCCAAGACAGGGGAGGGCTACG.

To note about this clone: The read finishes 3 residues shy of the CDR3 end, and the germline J gene is used to complete it. This chain links TRBV18 with TRBJ2-3; unclear D gene. V shed 6 bases and J shed 1 base, with 11 bases lying between them. Germline values: CDR1 KGHSH, CDR2 LQKENI. The CDR3 spans 14 residues. The CDR3 region is CASSLSSRTDTQYF. CDR3 DNA (partial): TGTGCCAGCTCCCTTAGTTCTCGCACAGATACG.

As concerns this clone: The CDR3 goes on 3 residues after the read ends, and that part is filled in from the germline J gene. This chain connects TRBV30 to TRBJ2-5; TRBD2 is a possible D gene (5 bases). Trimming shortened V by 2 bases and J by 0 bases, and 10 bases separated the two germline ends. CDR1 and CDR2 from the germline V gene are GTSNPN and SVGIG (reference sequence). CDR3 size: 14 residues. The CDR3 DNA, read in part, is TGTGCCTGGAGTCGGTCGGGGAACCAAGAGACC. It is translated as CAWSRSGNQET. From start to end, the CDR3 is CAWSRSGNQETQYF.

The CDR3 is CASSYLQGASNEQFF. Partial CDR3 DNA: TGTGCCAGCAGTTACTTACAGGGGGCCAGCAATGAG. V and J are TRBV6-2 or TRBV6-3 and TRBJ2-1; TRBD1 agrees at 9 bases. The missing CDR3 end, 3 residues past where the read stops, is filled in from the germline J gene. Germline CDR1 is MNHEY and CDR2 is SVGEGT. The CDR3 loop spans 15 amino acids. J was trimmed by 6 bases and V by 1 base; bases with no gene match: 4.

Points on this clone: The DNA ends 3 residues before the CDR3 does, and the rest of the CDR3 is filled in from the germline J gene. The V gene is TRBV20-1, the J gene TRBJ2-3; the D gene is possibly TRBD2 (7 bases). The V and J ends lost 7 bases and 0 bases respectively, with 11 bases between them. CDR3 length: 13 residues. Germline CDR1 DFQATT, CDR2 SNEGSKA (reference sequence). CDR3 loop: CSVPGGSTDTQYF. CDR3 DNA (partial): TGCAGTGTTCCGGGGGGCAGCACAGATACG.

In regard to this clone: The read stops 3 residues short of the end of the CDR3; the missing end is completed from the germline J gene. V and J are TRBV2 and TRBJ2-7; a weak D match, TRBD1 (5 bases). Germline assignment: CDR1 SNHLY and CDR2 FYNNEI. V lost 6 bases to trimming and J lost 3 bases, with 12 bases between them. The CDR3 runs to 13 residues. The sequenced part of the CDR3 DNA is TGTGCCAGCAGGAGGACAACTCTCTACGAG. This sequence encodes CASRRTTLYE. The entire CDR3 is CASRRTTLYEQYF.

The part of the CDR3 DNA that was read is TGTGCCAGCAGCCAAGAGAGGGGCTCCACTGAA. Amino acid sequence: CASSQERGSTE. The complete CDR3 protein is CASSQERGSTEAFF. V gene TRBV4-2 combines with J gene TRBJ1-1; D is possibly TRBD1 (5 bases). The read ends 3 residues shy of where the CDR3 ends; the end is completed using the germline J gene. Trimming cost V 0 bases and J 4 bases, with 9 bases left between them. Germline loops: CDR1 LGHNA, CDR2 YNFKEQ. The CDR3 has 14 residues.

In regard to this clone: The missing CDR3 end, 3 residues past where the read stops, is filled in from the germline J gene. The J gene is TRBJ1-2, the V gene TRBV4-2, with 10 bases fitting TRBD1. This CDR3 has 14 residues. Per the germline V gene, CDR1 is LGHNA and CDR2 is YNFKEQ. The V segment lost 1 base and the J segment 6 bases; nucleotides outside the gene matches: 2. The CDR3 bases that were read are TGTGCCAGCAGCCAAGTGACAGGGGGCAATGGC. Amino acids: CASSQVTGGNG. The whole CDR3 protein is CASSQVTGGNGYTF.

This clone is identified as medium-sized (0.01 to 0.1%) from frequency. The read halts 3 residues ahead of the CDR3 end, with the missing end drawn from the germline J gene. This rearrangement joins TRBV18 to TRBJ2-4, with 11 bases that match TRBD2. Trimming at V came to 2 bases and at J to 9 bases, leaving 9 bases not matched to a gene. The CDR3 sequence is 16 residues long. Germline V gene sequence: CDR1 KGHSH, CDR2 LQKENI. The CDR3 DNA, read in part, is TGTGCCAGCTCACCAGGCGGCGGGACTAGCGGATCCATT. The encoded protein is CASSPGGGTSGSI. The entire CDR3 reads CASSPGGGTSGSIQYF.

Notes on this clone: The read halts 3 residues ahead of the CDR3 end, with the missing end drawn from the germline J gene. This chain uses TRBV14 with TRBJ1-1, with unresolved D. V lost 1 base and J 5 bases, leaving 5 bases between the germline ends. The CDR3 consists of 12 residues. CDR1 and CDR2 (germline): SGHDN, FVKESK. CDR3 bases read: TGTGCCAGCAGCCAAGTAAAAACTGAA. Amino acids: CASSQVKTE. The whole CDR3 protein reads CASSQVKTEAFF.

The CDR3 loop is CASSLVFQRDTQYF. The sequenced part of the CDR3 DNA is TGTGCCAGCAGCTTAGTCTTCCAGAGAGATACG. The chain couples TRBV7-2 to TRBJ2-3, with D unclear. The read is 3 residues too short to cover the CDR3 end, so that end is filled in from the germline J gene. Germline V gene sequence: CDR1 SGHTA, CDR2 FQGNSA. This CDR3 has 14 residues. Trimming took 1 base from V and 5 from J, leaving 10 bases between them. Combining the CDR3 with reference TRBV7-2 and TRBJ2-3 gives the whole variable domain GAGVSQSPSNKVTEKGKDVELRCDPISGHTALYWYRQSLGQGLEFLIYFQGNSAPDKSGLPSDRFSAERTGGSVSTLTIQRTQQEDSAVYLCASSLVFQRDTQYFGPGTRLTVL.